This T cell receptor beta chain was profiled in a study of blood T cell repertoires in COVID-19. At the level of the study: The cDNA or gDNA used as material had been derived from T cells, B-cell-depleted T cells, or PBMCs.

Methods used by the authors: Cell counts per sample came from amplifying reference gene primers. Only in-frame clones appear in the TCRdb table, and some are missing; sequencing was by immunoSEQ multiplex PCR. D and trimming come from the DNA, and the V and J calls and clone size come from that table. The table has under 200,000 clones, around 82% seen once. From germline, CDR1 is SSHAT and CDR2 FNYEAQ (reference sequence). The CDR3 runs to 15 residues. Concerning this clone itself: A junction boundary mismatches the germline segment, possibly from a read error.

The receptor comes from a man aged 60-69 years who had recovered from COVID-19. Sample: peripheral blood. The chain couples TRBV7-7 to TRBJ2-5; TRBD2 might be the D (6 bases). This chain's CDR3 is CASSLGGAQEETQYF. DNA for the CDR3: TGTGCTAGCAGCCTGGGGGGTGCCCAAGAAGAGACCCAGTACTTC. The whole variable domain, filled in from reference TRBV7-7 and TRBJ2-5, reads GAGVSQSPRYKVTKRGQDVTLRCDPISSHATLYWYQQALGQGPEFLTYFNYEAQPDKSGLPSDRFSAERPEGSISTLTIQRTEQRDSAMYRCASSLGGAQEETQYFGPGTRLLVL.